This TCR beta chain was identified in a study of control samples from healthy donors and cancer patients. The germline V gene has CDR1 GTSNPN and CDR2 SVGIG (reference sequence). V was cut by 5 bases and J by 0 bases, with 10 bases left in between. The CDR3 spans 13 residues. Sequencing was performed with immunoSEQ multiplex PCR; in TCRdb, only in-frame clones are kept and a portion is missing. The sample lists about 84,000 clones, 84% occurring once. Sequencing input: PBMCs. The sequence was collected from a man between 60 and 75 years old with head and neck cancer. The gene calls are TRBV30 and TRBJ1-1, with D uncertain. DNA for the CDR3: TGTGCCTGGGAATTGGCCATGAACACTGAAGCTTTCTTT. Its protein product is CAWELAMNTEAFF.